This is a list of T cell receptor beta chains from one sample in a study of shared clonotypes between healthy human individuals. Assay used: immunoSEQ multiplex PCR; TCRdb lists only in-frame clones, some missing. The sample has approximately 2.1 million clones, approximately 95% seen once; the top ten hold roughly 0.36%. The specimen sequenced was naive CD4+ T cells from PBMCs. The source is a man aged 18-30 years in good health. Some clones in this sample may be carry-over from other donors' samples. Both conserved end residues are part of each CDR3. For some rows the clone size is stated as once, few or many, or as a class when expanded; others skip it.

cdr3_aa,clone_size,v_call
CASSPLASTNEQFF,-,TRBV18
CATSREDQGLGEQFF,-,TRBV15
CATKLAGGFEDTQYF,-,TRBV5-1
CASSPASAGANVLTF,-,TRBV4-3
CAWSVQIGTDTQYF,-,TRBV30
CASSLMADEPQHF,-,TRBV7-2
CASSVSGRKQETQYF,-,TRBV9
CSVEPQGTSGRYTGELFF,once,TRBV29-1
CASSQGSGAEQYF,-,TRBV5-1
CASTIAGGPYEQYF,-,TRBV28
CASSKRDFYGYTF,-,TRBV6-1
CASSQGQRGGEKLFF,few,TRBV4-2
CASSPGTSGRFYEQYF,-,TRBV28
CASSPGTGYNEQFF,-,TRBV27
CASTPTGSNYGYTF,-,TRBV28
CASSAQGVNYGYTF,-,TRBV9
CASSRLAGVYEQYF,-,TRBV5-4
CASSLLTPDRSNEKLFF,-,TRBV2
CSVAGAGRSSYEQYF,-,TRBV29-1
CASYAGAVPHYEQYF,-,TRBV28
CASSLQVGDTQYF,-,TRBV7-2
CAWSRAADTQYF,-,TRBV30
CASTWERTNYEQYF,-,TRBV2
CASSLQGLDTEAFF,-,TRBV5-1
CASSGQGVRGYTF,-,TRBV28
CASSLDGQTTYEQYF,once,TRBV5-4
CASSLSPTNYGYTF,-,TRBV28
CASALNPGASVNEQFF,-,TRBV5-1
CASSLQASGPGLIQPQHF,-,TRBV7-8
CASSEARWAGGTTDTQYF,once,TRBV2
CASSDRAGTGELFF,-,TRBV19
CASSVASGTGRRKVTEQAFF,-,TRBV5-1
CASSPREANTEAFF,-,TRBV18
CASSIPGSRSEAFF,-,TRBV19
CATSRDRVWQYF,-,TRBV15
CASSVVRDIETQYF,-,TRBV19
CASSPGTSGREETQYF,-,TRBV4-2
CASSLDFGRDGYTF,-,TRBV11-2
CASSSRGDEQYF,-,TRBV7-2
CASSLDRGGTEAFF,-,TRBV7-9